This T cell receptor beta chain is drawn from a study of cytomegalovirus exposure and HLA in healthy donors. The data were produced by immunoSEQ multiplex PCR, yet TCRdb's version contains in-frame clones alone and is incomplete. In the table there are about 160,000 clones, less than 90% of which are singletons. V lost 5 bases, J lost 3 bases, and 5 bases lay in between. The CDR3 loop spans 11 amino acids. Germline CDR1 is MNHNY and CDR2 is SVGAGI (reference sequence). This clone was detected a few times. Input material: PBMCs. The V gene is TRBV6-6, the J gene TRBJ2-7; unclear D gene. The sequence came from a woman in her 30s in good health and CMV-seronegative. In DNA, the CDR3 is TGTGCCAGCAGTCTTTTCTACGAGCAGTACTTC. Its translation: CASSLFYEQYF.